Listed below are T cell receptor beta chains from one sample, sequenced in a study of T cells after yellow fever vaccination. One entry per CDR3 protein, called by TCRdb with MiXCR from the 5' RACE reads. Here the sample spans roughly 120,000 distinct CDR3 sequences, more than 5.5% being singletons. The material was CD4+ T cells sorted from PBMCs, obtained roughly seven weeks after the first yellow fever vaccination. These receptors were obtained from a man aged 18 to 35 who received the YFV17D yellow fever vaccine. CDR3s include the opening cysteine and the closing phenylalanine or tryptophan. D genes are given only for firm matches. The size entry is marked missing in some rows and otherwise reads once, few, many or a size class.

D gene,V gene,J gene,clone size,CDR3 DNA,CDR3 protein
.,TRBV7-2,TRBJ2-1,many,TGTGCCAGCAGCTTAGTTGGATCGGCTAGCAGTGTCAATGAGCAGTTCTTC,CASSLVGSASSVNEQFF
TRBD2,TRBV12-3/TRBV12-4,TRBJ2-1,many,TGTGCCAGCAGCCGTAGCGGGGGTTACTACAATGAGCAGTTCTTC,CASSRSGGYYNEQFF
.,TRBV4-3,TRBJ2-7,many,TGCGCCAGCAGCCACCCGGGGGGTGGACGGAGGGACAGCTCCTACGAGCAGTACTTC,CASSHPGGGRRDSSYEQYF
.,TRBV18,TRBJ1-3,many,TGTGCCAGCTCACCATCGGACAGTTTCTCTGGAAACACCATATATTTT,CASSPSDSFSGNTIYF
.,TRBV2,TRBJ2-2,many,TGTGCCAGCAGTAACAGGTCGAACACCGGGGAGCTGTTTTTT,CASSNRSNTGELFF
.,TRBV7-2,TRBJ2-6,.,TGTGCCAGCAGCACAGGCTCTGGGGCCAACGTCCTGACTTTC,CASSTGSGANVLTF
.,TRBV7-3,TRBJ1-4,.,TGTGCCAGCAGCTTCCGGAGGGGCGGGAAACTGTTTTTT,CASSFRRGGKLFF
TRBD1,TRBV28,TRBJ2-2,few,TGTGCCAGCAGGGAGGGACAGGGGGGAGTCGGGGAGCTGTTTTTT,CASREGQGGVGELFF
.,TRBV7-3,TRBJ2-2,.,TGTGCCAGCAGCCACTTCGGGGACACCGGGGAGCTGTTTTTT,CASSHFGDTGELFF
TRBD1,TRBV20-1,TRBJ1-4,many,TGCAGTGCCTATAGACAGGGTAGGGAAAAACTGTTTTTT,CSAYRQGREKLFF
.,TRBV25-1,TRBJ2-1,many,TGTGCCAGCAGTGTCCCGACTAGACCTCCAGGGGCTTACAAGAATGAGCAGTTCTTC,CASSVPTRPPGAYKNEQFF
TRBD2,TRBV11-2,TRBJ2-2,many,TGTGCCAGCAGCTCCTCGGGACTAGCGGGGACCGGGGAGCTGTTTTTT,CASSSSGLAGTGELFF
TRBD2,TRBV5-1,TRBJ2-1,many,TGCGCCACCGCAATTGAACTGTATAGCGGGAATGAGCAGTTCTTC,CATAIELYSGNEQFF
.,TRBV5-1,TRBJ2-3,.,TGCGCCAGCAGCTTGGAGGCAGACTATAGCACAGATACGCAGTATTTT,CASSLEADYSTDTQYF
.,TRBV7-9,TRBJ2-5,many,TGTGCCAGCAGCTCCCGGAGGGGGGGCCAAGAGACCCAGTACTTC,CASSSRRGGQETQYF
.,TRBV15,TRBJ1-1,many,TGTGCCACCAGCAGAGATCTTGGGGGGGAAGTGAACACTGAAGCTTTCTTT,CATSRDLGGEVNTEAFF
.,TRBV3-1,TRBJ1-5,many,TGTGCCAGCAGCCAAGCCGGGGGCAATCAGCCCCAGCATTTT,CASSQAGGNQPQHF
.,TRBV6-2/TRBV6-3,TRBJ1-2,many,TGTGCCAGCAGTTACACGTATGGCTACACCTTC,CASSYTYGYTF
TRBD1,TRBV10-3,TRBJ2-2,many,TGTGCCATCAGTGAAGCCGGGACAGGGAACACCGGGGAGCTGTTTTTT,CAISEAGTGNTGELFF
.,TRBV10-3,TRBJ2-5,many,TGTGCCATCAGTGCCGGTCGGGGGGGCGGGGACAGAGAGACCCAGTACTTC,CAISAGRGGGDRETQYF
TRBD1,TRBV11-2,TRBJ1-1,many,TGTGCCAGCAGCCGCGACAGGGTCCAGGCTTTCTTT,CASSRDRVQAFF
.,TRBV6-1,TRBJ1-5,many,TGTGCCAGCAGTATTGCCGGGGGCAATCAGCCCCAGCATTTT,CASSIAGGNQPQHF
.,TRBV12-3/TRBV12-4,TRBJ2-5,few,TGTGCCAGCAGTCCCAGGGGGGGGCAAGAGACCCAGTACTTC,CASSPRGGQETQYF
.,TRBV20-1,TRBJ1-2,many,TGCAGCGCTAGAAGAGGGCTCTATGGCTACACCTTC,CSARRGLYGYTF
TRBD1,TRBV28,TRBJ2-1,few,TGTGCCAGCGATAACCGGGACAGGGGGATACGTGAGCAGTTCTTC,CASDNRDRGIREQFF
.,TRBV5-1,TRBJ2-2,many,TGCGCCAGCAGCTTGGTCTGGGACGGTGGGAACACCGGGGAGCTGTTTTTT,CASSLVWDGGNTGELFF
.,TRBV5-4,TRBJ2-7,many,TGTGCCAGCAGCTTCGGAGATAGCTCCTACGAGCAGTACTTC,CASSFGDSSYEQYF
.,TRBV4-2,TRBJ1-3,many,TGTGCCAGCAGCCAAGAGGGGGGATCTGGAAACACCATATATTTT,CASSQEGGSGNTIYF
TRBD2,TRBV4-2,TRBJ2-2,many,TGTGCCAGCAGCCAGGAACTAGCGGCGGATACCGGGGAGCTGTTTTTT,CASSQELAADTGELFF
.,TRBV5-6,TRBJ1-1,many,TGTGCCAGCAGCTTGTACCCGGCTGAAGCTTTCTTT,CASSLYPAEAFF
TRBD2,TRBV20-1,TRBJ2-3,few,TGCAGTGCTAGTCCCTCTAGCGGGGGGGAGGGGGGCACAGATACGCAGTATTTT,CSASPSSGGEGGTDTQYF
TRBD1,TRBV5-1,TRBJ2-5,many,TGCGCCAGCAGCGTGGGACAGAGGTTGGGTCAAGAGACCCAGTACTTC,CASSVGQRLGQETQYF
.,TRBV27,TRBJ2-7,many,TGTGCCAGCAAGGCAGGGGCGTCTTTTGAGCAGTACTTC,CASKAGASFEQYF
TRBD2,TRBV20-1,TRBJ2-3,many,TGCAGACCCCGGACTAGCGGGGGGGAGGATACGCAGTATTTT,CRPRTSGGEDTQYF
TRBD2,TRBV18,TRBJ2-1,few,TGTGCCAGCTCACGTCCCGGGACTAGCGGGGGGGCCAACAATGAGCAGTTCTTC,CASSRPGTSGGANNEQFF
.,TRBV6-5,TRBJ1-4,.,TGTGCCAGCAGTTACTCCCCTGCAGGGCGTGGGGAAAAACTGTTTTTT,CASSYSPAGRGEKLFF
.,TRBV19,TRBJ2-1,many,TGTGCCAGTAGTATAGGATTGACCTACAATGAGCAGTTCTTC,CASSIGLTYNEQFF
TRBD1,TRBV4-2,TRBJ2-7,few,TGTGCCAGCAGCCCCGGACAGGTCTACGAGCAGTACTTC,CASSPGQVYEQYF
.,TRBV14,TRBJ2-1,many,TGTGCCAGCAGCCCTTTGACAGGTATCCACAATGAGCAGTTCTTC,CASSPLTGIHNEQFF
.,TRBV12-3/TRBV12-4,TRBJ2-2,many,TGTGCCAGTGAGAGGTCCACGAACACCGGGGAGCTGTTTTTT,CASERSTNTGELFF
TRBD2,TRBV20-1,TRBJ2-1,many,TGCAGTGCTAGCCCGACTAGCGGGGGGGCGGGCAATGAGCAGTTCTTC,CSASPTSGGAGNEQFF
.,TRBV6-2/TRBV6-3,TRBJ1-6,.,TGTGCCAGCGGCTTTCGGAATTCACCCCTCCACTTT,CASGFRNSPLHF
TRBD2,TRBV7-2,TRBJ2-5,many,TGTGCCAGCAGCAGAGGTCTCGGGGGGGCCCAAGAGACCCAGTACTTC,CASSRGLGGAQETQYF
.,TRBV4-3,TRBJ2-3,many,TGCGCCAGCAGCCGAGAGAGTTCGGGGACGACAGATACGCAGTATTTT,CASSRESSGTTDTQYF
.,TRBV7-9,TRBJ1-1,.,TGTGCCAGCAGCTTAGGTTGGGAGGGCACGGTGAACACTGAAGCTTTCTTT,CASSLGWEGTVNTEAFF
TRBD1,TRBV5-1,TRBJ2-5,many,TGCGCCAGCAGCGAAAGTACAGGGGGGCCCCAGTACTTC,CASSESTGGPQYF
.,TRBV14,TRBJ2-1,many,TGTGCCAGCAGCCACGGGAGCTCCTACAATGAGCAGTTCTTC,CASSHGSSYNEQFF
.,TRBV7-9,TRBJ1-2,many,TGTGCCAGCAGCGCTCGGGGGGACGGAACAAACTATGGCTACACCTTC,CASSARGDGTNYGYTF
TRBD1,TRBV27,TRBJ2-7,many,TGTGCCAGCAGATCTCCAGGGGGAACGGGCGAGCAGTACTTC,CASRSPGGTGEQYF
.,TRBV12-3/TRBV12-4,TRBJ2-2,many,TGTGCCAGCAGCCCTCTCACTCATTCGGGCACCGGGGAGCTGTTTTTT,CASSPLTHSGTGELFF
.,TRBV6-4,TRBJ2-1,many,TGTGCCAGCAGTGACAGGTGGGGGAATGAGCAGTTCTTC,CASSDRWGNEQFF
.,TRBV12-3/TRBV12-4,TRBJ1-1,many,TGTGCCAGCAGTATGAGTGGGACCGTTCAAGCTTTCTTT,CASSMSGTVQAFF
.,TRBV5-1,TRBJ1-2,.,TGCGCCAGCAGTCAGGGGCCGGCGGATGGCTACACCTTC,CASSQGPADGYTF
.,TRBV10-3,TRBJ2-3,many,TGTGCCATCAGTGAAGGGACGGGCCGCACAGATACGCAGTATTTT,CAISEGTGRTDTQYF
TRBD2,TRBV20-1,TRBJ2-3,many,TGCAGTGCTCCCCGTGGACTAGCGTTGGGCCTAGGGAAAGATACGCAGTATTTT,CSAPRGLALGLGKDTQYF
.,TRBV5-1,TRBJ1-1,many,TGCGCCAGCAGCTTTGTAGGGGGTAACACTGAAGCTTTCTTT,CASSFVGGNTEAFF
.,TRBV12-3/TRBV12-4,TRBJ2-7,many,TGTGCCAGCAGTTTTGGTGTCGCCTACGAGCAGTACTTC,CASSFGVAYEQYF